These 8 T cell receptor beta chains share one sample of origin, sequenced in a study of cytomegalovirus exposure and HLA in healthy donors. Primers for the PCR totalled 60 Vbeta and 13 Jbeta. TCRdb's copy holds only in-frame clones and misses some; the assay was immunoSEQ multiplex PCR. The sample holds hundreds of thousands of clones, 65% to 90% seen once. Input material: PBMCs. The receptors come from a girl aged 10 to 17 in good health and CMV-seronegative.

Concerning this clone: Germline and junction disagree at one end, which may indicate a read error. The rearrangement joins TRBV7-9 to TRBJ1-5; D is perhaps TRBD1 (5 bases). Germline V CDR1 and CDR2: SEHNR, FQNEAQ (reference sequence). The CDR3 spans 15 residues. Written as DNA, the CDR3 is TGTTCCAGCAGCCCCGGCGGGGCTCTGAATCAGCCCCAGCATTTT. Its protein is CSSSPGGALNQPQHF. Full variable domain (outside the CDR3, taken from reference TRBV7-9 and TRBJ1-5): DTGVSQNPRHKITKRGQNVTFRCDPISEHNRLYWYRQTLGQGPEFLTYFQNEAQLEKSRLLSDRFSAERPKGSFSTLEIQRTEQGDSAMYLCSSSPGGALNQPQHFGDGTRLSIL.

V usage is TRBV7-9 and J usage is TRBJ2-1, with D possibly being TRBD2 (5 bases). Germline lookup yields CDR1 SEHNR and CDR2 FQNEAQ (reference sequence). V was trimmed by 5 bases and J by 4 bases, leaving 18 bases between them. This CDR3 is built from 16 residues. The CDR3 DNA is TGTGCCAGCAGCCCCCCTGGGAGTATAAGATACAATGAGCAGTTCTTC. Residues: CASSPPGSIRYNEQFF.

The genes are TRBV27 and TRBJ1-2, with D possibly matching TRBD1 (6 bases). There are 13 residues in the CDR3. In germline, CDR1 is MNHEY, CDR2 SMNVEV (reference sequence). V dropped 4 bases and J dropped 5 bases, with 11 bases sitting between them. CDR3 in DNA: TGTGCCAGCAGTTACAAGGGGGAATATGGCTACACCTTC. This codes for CASSYKGEYGYTF.

The rearrangement joins TRBV4-3 to TRBJ1-1; D not certain. The germline CDR1 and CDR2 sequences are LGHNA and YSLEER. Trimming took 2 bases from V and 0 from J, leaving 10 bases between them. This CDR3 region has 15 residues. The CDR3 loop is CASSQFEGMNTEAFF. In DNA form, the CDR3 reads TGCGCCAGCAGCCAATTCGAGGGAATGAACACTGAAGCTTTCTTT.

V and J are TRBV30 and TRBJ1-2; D uncertain. V was trimmed by 5 bases and J by 2 bases, leaving 6 bases between them. The CDR3 is made up of 11 amino acids. Germline V gene sequence: CDR1 GTSNPN, CDR2 SVGIG (reference sequence). CDR3 sequence (DNA): TGTGCCTGGCGACACAACTATGGCTACACCTTC. The encoded protein is CAWRHNYGYTF.

This CDR3 is CASSAPTGVGGYTF. DNA for the CDR3: TGTGCCAGCAGTGCTCCGACAGGGGTCGGAGGCTACACCTTC. The chain couples TRBV27 to TRBJ1-2, with TRBD1 matching 8 bases. The CDR3 loop spans 14 amino acids. Trimming at V came to 5 bases and at J to 8 bases, leaving 10 bases not matched to a gene. Germline V gene data show CDR1 as MNHEY and CDR2 as SMNVEV (reference sequence).

About this clone: Other nucleotide sequences from this sample produce the same CDR3. The chain links TRBV18 to TRBJ2-7; 8 positions agree with TRBD1. Looked up from germline, CDR1 is KGHSH and CDR2 is LQKENI. V lost 3 bases to trimming and J lost 4 bases; unmatched junction nucleotides: 2. The CDR3 covers 13 residues. This CDR3 is CASSPGTGYEQYF. CDR3 bases: TGTGCCAGCTCACCCGGGACAGGTTACGAGCAGTACTTC.

The V gene is TRBV7-9, the J gene TRBJ1-4; 8 nucleotides agree with TRBD1. CDR1 is SEHNR and CDR2 is FQNEAQ in the germline V gene (reference sequence). This CDR3 has 16 residues. With V trimmed by 5 bases and J by 8 bases, 13 bases remained unmatched. This CDR3 is CASSPQELRQGEKLFF. CDR3 bases: TGTGCCAGCAGCCCACAAGAACTAAGACAGGGGGAAAAACTGTTTTTT.